The 27 T cell receptor beta chains presented below share a single source sample, sequenced in a study of neoadjuvant anti-PD-1 for oral cavity cancer. TCRdb keeps only in-frame clones here, not all; method: immunoSEQ multiplex PCR. The sample records approximately 13,000 clones, 60% to 70% being singletons. This specimen was PBMCs, taken before nivolumab (anti-PD-1) treatment. The origin of the receptors is a person between 40 and 85 years old with oral cavity squamous cell carcinoma.

CDR3 coding DNA: TGTGCCACCCGACAGGGGAACACCGGGGAGCTGTTTTTT. Translated, it gives CATRQGNTGELFF. The chain combines TRBV28 with TRBJ2-2, with 7 bases identical to TRBD1. The ends lost 10 bases at V and 1 base at J; junction bases unmatched: 3. The CDR3 length is 13 residues. The V gene's germline CDR1 is MDHEN and CDR2 SYDVKM.

This chain links TRBV7-9 with TRBJ1-1, with D maybe TRBD1 (5 bases). Trimming took off 7 bases at V and 4 bases at J, with 13 bases between the two ends. Germline V gene sequence: CDR1 SEHNR, CDR2 FQNEAQ (reference sequence). This CDR3 spans 13 amino acids. The CDR3 sequence: CASTPTGVTEAFF. CDR3 DNA: TGTGCCAGCACCCCAACGGGGGTCACTGAAGCTTTCTTT.

This chain connects TRBV18 to TRBJ2-3, with TRBD1 matching over 9 bases. With V trimmed by 4 bases and J by 3 bases, 8 bases remained unmatched. The length of the CDR3 is 16 residues. The V gene's germline CDR1 is KGHSH and CDR2 LQKENI. CDR3 protein: CASSLSGTGRTDTQYF. The CDR3 nucleotides read TGTGCCAGCTCACTAAGCGGGACAGGGAGGACAGATACGCAGTATTTT.

This chain joins TRBV28 and TRBJ2-2, with D perhaps TRBD1 (6 bases). The CDR3 has 12 residues. CDR1 MDHEN and CDR2 SYDVKM come from the germline V gene. Trimming cost V 8 bases and J 7 bases, with 11 bases left between them. The CDR3 here is CASVSGVGELFF. CDR3 sequence (DNA): TGTGCCAGCGTCTCAGGGGTCGGGGAGCTGTTTTTT.

Only a few counts were recorded for this clone. V and J are TRBV18 and TRBJ2-3; D unresolved. This CDR3 contains 14 residues. In germline, CDR1 is KGHSH, CDR2 LQKENI. V was shortened by 2 bases and J by 1 base, with 7 bases between the two germline ends. Written as DNA, the CDR3 is TGTGCCAGCTCACCATCCCGCGGCACAGATACGCAGTATTTT. It is translated as CASSPSRGTDTQYF.

This clone has more than one count but fewer than ten. In DNA form, the CDR3 reads TGTGCCAGCAGCCTAGAGGGGTTCACGGGGGACTCCTACAATGAGCAGTTCTTC. It codes for CASSLEGFTGDSYNEQFF. V gene TRBV7-9 combines with J gene TRBJ2-1, with D perhaps matching TRBD2 (6 bases). V was shortened by 5 bases and J by 0 bases, with 20 bases between the two germline ends. The V gene's germline CDR1 is SEHNR and CDR2 FQNEAQ (reference sequence). The CDR3 runs to 18 residues.

The rearrangement joins TRBV29-1 to TRBJ2-1; 8 bases line up with TRBD1. The germline V gene has CDR1 SQVTM and CDR2 ANQGSEA. Trimming removed 3 bases from V and 5 bases from J; junction bases left unmatched: 6. CDR3 length equals 14 residues. This CDR3 is CSVDRTGINNEQFF. The CDR3 bases are TGCAGCGTTGACCGGACAGGGATTAACAATGAGCAGTTCTTC.

The CDR3 DNA follows: TGTGCCAGCAGGGGACAGGGTATTGGCAATTCACCCCTCCACTTT. Amino acid sequence: CASRGQGIGNSPLHF. The chain carries TRBV2 and TRBJ1-6; the match to TRBD1 covers 9 bases. This CDR3 has 15 residues. Germline trimming cut 6 bases from V and 7 bases from J; bases unmatched to any gene: 7. Germline V gene data show CDR1 as SNHLY and CDR2 as FYNNEI.

The chain uses TRBV6-6 and TRBJ1-2, with 7 positions matching TRBD1. The germline V gene encodes CDR1 MNHNY and CDR2 SVGAGI (reference sequence). V lost 7 bases and J lost 0; bases outside the gene matches: 5. This CDR3 spans 14 amino acids. The CDR3 region has the DNA TGTGCCAGCACCGAGACAGGGTCTAACTATGGCTACACCTTC. Its translation is CASTETGSNYGYTF.

This clone was detected only a few times. The rearrangement uses TRBV6-1 and TRBJ1-2; D uncertain. V gave up 8 bases and J gave up 7 bases, with 8 bases separating them. CDR3 length: 10 amino acids. CDR1 and CDR2 (germline): MNHNS, SASEGT. CDR3 region: CASGRGGYTF. In DNA, the CDR3 is TGTGCCAGCGGCCGGGGTGGCTACACCTTC.

This chain joins TRBV29-1 and TRBJ1-2; the D is unclear. CDR1 and CDR2 from the germline V gene are SQVTM and ANQGSEA. V lost 7 bases, J lost 4 bases, and 10 bases lay in between. The CDR3 has 11 residues. In DNA form, the CDR3 reads TGCAGCGACACGGGCGGCTATGGCTACACCTTC. This sequence encodes CSDTGGYGYTF.

This clone was observed a handful of times. CDR3 loop: CASSQPSWTNYGYTF. CDR3 coding DNA: TGTGCCAGCAGCCAGCCTTCTTGGACTAACTATGGCTACACCTTC. The chain links TRBV7-8 to TRBJ1-2, with D unresolved. This CDR3 has 15 residues. Germline values: CDR1 SGHVS, CDR2 FQNEAQ. V shed 5 bases and J shed 0 bases, with 13 bases lying between them.

This chain joins TRBV5-1 and TRBJ2-3, with D possibly called TRBD1 or TRBD2 (5 bases each). Germline V gene data show CDR1 as SGHRS and CDR2 as YFSETQ. The CDR3 is 16 amino acids. V lost 4 bases, J lost 2 bases, and 17 bases lay in between. The CDR3 loop reads CASSPHGTKVTDTQYF. The CDR3 DNA sequence: TGCGCCAGCAGCCCACACGGGACGAAAGTCACAGATACGCAGTATTTT.

V gene TRBV6-6 combines with J gene TRBJ1-1; D not certain. Germline CDR1 and CDR2: MNHNY and SVGAGI (reference sequence). Trimming shortened V by 3 bases and J by 1 base, and 12 bases separated the two germline ends. CDR3 length: 15 amino acids. The CDR3 DNA is TGTGCCAGCAGTTATCTCCGGGGAGGGAACACTGAAGCTTTCTTT. Translating gives CASSYLRGGNTEAFF.

The chain employs TRBV19 and TRBJ1-5; 9 nucleotides align to TRBD1. The trim removed 6 bases at V and 6 bases at J, leaving 9 bases unmatched. The CDR3 spans 15 residues. Per germline, CDR1 LNHDA and CDR2 SQIVND (reference sequence). The CDR3 DNA is TGTGCCAGTAGCGTACAGGGGGCGCGGGGTCAGCCCCAGCATTTT. It yields the protein CASSVQGARGQPQHF.

This sequence joins TRBV10-1 and TRBJ2-3; 8 nucleotides agree with TRBD2. The V gene end was trimmed by 3 bases and the J gene end by 5 bases; junction bases not matched to a gene: 4. The length of the CDR3 is 14 residues. CDR1 is WNHNN and CDR2 is SYGVQD in the germline V gene (reference sequence). The DNA of the CDR3 is TGCGCCAGCAGTGACCGGGGGGGCGAAGATACGCAGTATTTT. Translated: CASSDRGGEDTQYF.

The rearrangement uses TRBV4-1 and TRBJ2-3, with 9 bases that match TRBD2. The CDR3 has 19 amino acids. Germline CDR1 reads MGHRA; CDR2 reads YSYEKL. V shed 0 bases and J 4 bases; nucleotides not matched to a gene: 14. In DNA form, the CDR3 reads TGCGCCAGCAGCCAAGAAATGGCGGGGGGGCGGATCACGGCAGATACGCAGTATTTT. Translation gives CASSQEMAGGRITADTQYF.

This rearrangement joins TRBV30 to TRBJ2-4; D is uncertain. V lost 4 bases and J 5 bases, leaving 15 bases between the germline ends. The CDR3 spans 14 residues. The germline V gene has CDR1 GTSNPN and CDR2 SVGIG (reference sequence). The CDR3 DNA follows: TGTGCCTGGAACATCCCAAATAAGGAAAACATTCAGTACTTC. Its translation: CAWNIPNKENIQYF.

A few counts support this clone. The chain uses TRBV2 and TRBJ1-5; TRBD1 aligns across 8 bases. This CDR3 has 17 residues. Germline CDR1 reads SNHLY; CDR2 reads FYNNEI. J gave up 4 bases and V 5 bases, and 13 bases lay outside the gene matches. This chain's CDR3 is CASSLRMAGQVNQPQHF. In nucleotides, the CDR3 is TGTGCCAGCAGTCTCCGGATGGCGGGACAGGTTAATCAGCCCCAGCATTTT.

V usage is TRBV18 and J usage is TRBJ2-7, with 12 bases lining up with TRBD2. The CDR3 spans 16 residues. The V segment lost 1 base and the J segment 6 bases; nucleotides outside the gene matches: 7. Germline CDR1 reads KGHSH; CDR2 reads LQKENI. The CDR3 DNA reads as TGTGCCAGCTCACCACAAGCTAGCGGGGGGGCTCCCGAGCAGTACTTC. It specifies CASSPQASGGAPEQYF.

The CDR3 is CASSLGSGLSYNEQFF. The DNA for the CDR3 is TGCGCCAGCAGCTTGGGTAGCGGACTCTCCTACAATGAGCAGTTCTTC. This chain uses TRBV5-1 with TRBJ2-1, with a weak D call TRBD2 (6 bases). The CDR3 runs to 16 residues. Between the trimmed V and J ends, which lost 0 bases and 0 bases, there was a span of 10 bases. Germline V gene sequence: CDR1 SGHRS, CDR2 YFSETQ.

The rearrangement links TRBV9 to TRBJ2-1; 7 bases agree with TRBD2. V lost 3 bases and J lost 4; bases outside the gene matches: 10. There are 16 residues in the CDR3. CDR1 and CDR2 (germline): SGDLS, YYNGEE. The CDR3 coding sequence is TGTGCCAGCAGCGGCCTACCGGCGGGAGCGTACAATGAGCAGTTCTTC. Translated: CASSGLPAGAYNEQFF.

Points on this clone: Because the CDR3's place on the DNA is in doubt, the DNA is left out and the CDR3 is given as listed by TCRdb. This rearrangement joins TRBV21-1 to TRBJ1-5. TRBV21-1 is deemed a pseudogene. The CDR3 has 17 residues if both end residues are counted. CDR3 protein: CASSKDDVGLGNQPQHF.

The chain is built from TRBV5-6 and TRBJ1-4; D is perhaps TRBD1 (6 bases). This CDR3 has 13 residues. V was trimmed by 0 bases and J by 14 bases, leaving 14 bases between them. Per the germline V gene, CDR1 is SGHDT and CDR2 is YYEEEE. The CDR3 here is CASSLGATGILFF. The CDR3 DNA follows: TGTGCCAGCAGCTTGGGTGCAACAGGGATCCTGTTTTTT.

Note on this clone: Germline is not matched at one junction end, which may reflect a read error. CDR3 sequence reads: CASRVTGGRTDTQYF. The CDR3 nucleotides are TGTGCCAGCAGAGTTACAGGAGGACGCACGGATACGCAGTATTTT. The chain uses TRBV6-1 and TRBJ2-3, with D perhaps being TRBD1 or TRBD2 (5 bases each). CDR3 size: 15 residues. Per germline, CDR1 MNHNS and CDR2 SASEGT.

The CDR3 DNA sequence: TGTGCCAGCAGCGTGGGGGTCAGCACTAATGAAAAACTGTTTTTT. It is translated as CASSVGVSTNEKLFF. The V gene is TRBV9, the J gene TRBJ1-4, with a weak D call TRBD1 (5 bases). The CDR3 is 15 residues long. Trimming stripped 2 bases from V and 2 bases from J, with 10 bases between. Germline loops: CDR1 SGDLS, CDR2 YYNGEE. The full variable domain, rest sourced from reference TRBV9 and TRBJ1-4, is DSGVTQTPKHLITATGQRVTLRCSPRSGDLSVYWYQQSLDQGLQFLIQYYNGEERAKGNILERFSAQQFPDLHSELNLSSLELGDSALYFCASSVGVSTNEKLFFGSGTQLSVL.

This chain links TRBV19 with TRBJ2-2; TRBD1 aligns across 7 bases. The junction had 6 bases not matched to a gene; V was cut back by 6 bases and J by 5 bases. This CDR3 comprises 14 residues. Germline assignment: CDR1 LNHDA and CDR2 SQIVND (reference sequence). Here the CDR3 DNA reads TGTGCCAGTAGGGGGGACAGAGCAACCGGGGAGCTGTTTTTT. Translated, it gives CASRGDRATGELFF.